One sample yielded the 4 T cell receptor beta chains listed below, sequenced in a study of OX40 agonist ivuxolimab in advanced cancers. Clones were sequenced by immunoSEQ multiplex PCR, and TCRdb holds only the in-frame ones, with some missing. The data show nearly 80,000 clones, about 91% seen once. The source material was CD4+ or CD8+ T cells sorted from blood, sampled in a trial of the OX40 agonist ivuxolimab. Receptor source: an adult with an advanced solid tumor such as melanoma, head and neck, liver or kidney cancer.

Only a few counts were recorded for this clone. V is TRBV10-1 and J is TRBJ2-5, with 11 nucleotides matching TRBD2. CDR3 length equals 17 residues. Per the germline V gene, CDR1 is WNHNN and CDR2 is SYGVQD (reference sequence). J gave up 5 bases and V 0 bases, and 8 bases lay outside the gene matches. CDR3 region: CASSESKLAGDWETQYF. The CDR3 DNA reads as TGCGCCAGCAGTGAGTCGAAACTAGCGGGAGATTGGGAGACCCAGTACTTC.

The chain employs TRBV5-1 and TRBJ2-7; 9 bases map to TRBD1. CDR3 length: 15 residues. Germline V CDR1 and CDR2: SGHRS, YFSETQ. The ends lost 0 bases at V and 3 bases at J; junction bases unmatched: 4. CDR3 sequence: CASSLGQGGVYEQYF. The CDR3 DNA reads as TGCGCCAGCAGCTTGGGACAGGGGGGAGTCTACGAGCAGTACTTC.

The chain combines TRBV5-1 with TRBJ2-6; 9 positions agree with TRBD2. The CDR3 has 14 residues. V dropped 0 bases and J dropped 12; count of bases not matched to a gene: 4. Germline V lookup: CDR1 SGHRS, CDR2 YFSETQ. CDR3 amino acids: CASSLGLADRVLTF. The CDR3 nucleotides are TGCGCCAGCAGCTTGGGACTAGCGGATCGCGTCCTGACTTTC.

This chain joins TRBV19 and TRBJ1-1; D remains unclear. Deletions cut 3 bases from V and 0 bases from J, with 2 bases between. Germline CDR1 and CDR2: LNHDA and SQIVND (reference sequence). There are 12 residues in the CDR3. The CDR3 region has the DNA TGTGCCAGTAGTATCCTGAACACTGAAGCTTTCTTT. Its protein product is CASSILNTEAFF.